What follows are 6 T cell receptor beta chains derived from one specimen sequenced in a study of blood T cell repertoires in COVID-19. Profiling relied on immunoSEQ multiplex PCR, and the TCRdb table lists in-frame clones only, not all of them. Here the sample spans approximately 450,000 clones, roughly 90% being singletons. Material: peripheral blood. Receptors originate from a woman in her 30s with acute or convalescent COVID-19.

The CDR3 loop reads CASSQVSGGRTDTQYF. CDR3 in DNA: TGTGCCAGCAGCCAAGTTAGCGGGGGACGCACAGATACGCAGTATTTT. The chain carries TRBV3-1 (or the pseudogene TRBV3-2) and TRBJ2-3; 9 bases are shared with TRBD2. CDR1 LGHDT and CDR2 YNNKEL come from the germline V gene (reference sequence). Trimming at V came to 1 base and at J to 1 base, leaving 3 bases not matched to a gene. This CDR3 has 16 amino acids.

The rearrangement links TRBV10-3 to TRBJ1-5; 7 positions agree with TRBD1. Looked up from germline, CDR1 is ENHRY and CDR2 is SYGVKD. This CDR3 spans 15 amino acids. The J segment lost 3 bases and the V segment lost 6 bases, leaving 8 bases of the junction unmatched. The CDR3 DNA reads TGTGCCATCAGGGTTCGGGACAGTCTCAATCAGCCCCAGCATTTT. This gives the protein CAIRVRDSLNQPQHF.

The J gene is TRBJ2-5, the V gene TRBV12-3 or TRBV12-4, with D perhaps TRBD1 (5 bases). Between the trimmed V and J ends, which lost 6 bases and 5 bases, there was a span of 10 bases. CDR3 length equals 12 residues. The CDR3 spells CASSQGRETQYF. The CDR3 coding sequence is TGTGCCAGCAGCCAGGGTCGGGAGACCCAGTACTTC.

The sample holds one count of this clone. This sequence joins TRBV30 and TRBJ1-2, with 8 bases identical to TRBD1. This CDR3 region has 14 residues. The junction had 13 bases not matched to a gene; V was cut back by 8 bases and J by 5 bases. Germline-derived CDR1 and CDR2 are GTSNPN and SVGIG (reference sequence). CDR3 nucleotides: TGTGCCGGGAATAAGGACAGGGTCTTGTATGGCTACACCTTC. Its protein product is CAGNKDRVLYGYTF.

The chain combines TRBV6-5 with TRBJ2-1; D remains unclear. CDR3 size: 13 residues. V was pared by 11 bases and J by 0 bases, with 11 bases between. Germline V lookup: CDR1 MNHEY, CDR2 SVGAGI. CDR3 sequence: CAAALSSYNEQFF. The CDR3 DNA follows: TGTGCCGCCGCATTGAGCTCCTACAATGAGCAGTTCTTC.

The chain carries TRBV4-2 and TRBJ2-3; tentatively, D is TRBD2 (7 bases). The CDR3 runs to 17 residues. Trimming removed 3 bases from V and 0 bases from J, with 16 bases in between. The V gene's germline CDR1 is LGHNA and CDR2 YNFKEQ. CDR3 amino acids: CASSQPGGGLSTDTQYF. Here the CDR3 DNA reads TGTGCCAGCAGCCAGCCTGGGGGGGGCCTGAGCACAGATACGCAGTATTTT.